This T cell receptor beta chain comes out of a study of spatial heterogeneity in lung cancer. General study results and limits: Ubiquitous expanded tumor TCRs were observed in blood more at resection than follow-up.

A distinct unique molecular identifier was carried by each TCR cDNA molecule. Via MiXCR, TCRdb re-called the 5' RACE reads, giving one row per CDR3 protein. There are about 48,000 distinct CDR3 sequences in the sample; roughly 5.7% occur only once, and approximately 10% lies in the top ten. Time point noted: sample taken at primary tumor resection. The donors were more than 70 patients with non-small cell lung cancer that was early-stage and untreated. Researchers sequenced whole RNA taken from tumor, nontumor lung or frozen PBMC without sorting. V lost 5 bases to trimming and J lost 8 bases; unmatched junction nucleotides: 6. CDR1 and CDR2 (germline): ENHRY, SYGVKD. The CDR3 is made up of 14 amino acids. This clonotype has at least ten counts. Its antigen is still unknown.

Here the sequenced sample was PBMCs, taken at surgery. The V and J genes are TRBV10-3 and TRBJ2-1; the match to TRBD1 covers 10 bases. The receptor was derived from a male donor with early-stage non-small cell lung cancer. The DNA of the CDR3 is TGTGCCATCAGTAGGGACAGGGGTATCGATGAGCAGTTCTTC. Protein: CAISRDRGIDEQFF.